A selection of T cell receptor beta chains follows, all from one sample in a study of spatial heterogeneity in lung cancer. TCRdb independently ran MiXCR on the 5' RACE reads; one entry per CDR3 protein. This sample has some 37,000 distinct CDR3 sequences, with 6.5% to 9.5% found just once. The sequences come from PBMCs, collected at surgery. The receptor source for this set is a male donor with early-stage non-small cell lung cancer. CDR3s leave out the opening cysteine and the closing phenylalanine or tryptophan. Each record gives: V gene, J gene, CDR3 protein.

TRBV20-1	TRBJ1-2	SASPPDFGGASYGYT
TRBV5-1	TRBJ1-3	ASSTGSSGNTIY
TRBV9	TRBJ1-1	ASSGGQGATEAF
TRBV25-1	TRBJ2-1	ASSALAYNEQF
TRBV5-1	TRBJ2-1	ASSLVPAGYNEQF
TRBV4-1	TRBJ2-7	ASSTGQGSYEQY
TRBV12-3/TRBV12-4	TRBJ2-1	ASSSLGLAGGNEQF
TRBV7-2	TRBJ1-5	ASSYSHGGRNQPQH
TRBV3-2	TRBJ1-1	ASSQDRGTKDRAF
TRBV29-1	TRBJ1-2	SVSLDRGDYGYT
TRBV7-2	TRBJ2-3	ASPPPSTDTQY
TRBV29-1	TRBJ2-1	SLTSGLAEYNEQF
TRBV6-1	TRBJ2-4	AVGRGQAHIQY
TRBV6-2/TRBV6-3	TRBJ1-1	ASNERGAAF
TRBV6-6	TRBJ1-5	ASSWDRPQSQPQH
TRBV18	TRBJ2-5	ASSLGHQETQY
TRBV13	TRBJ1-2	ASSLGRDPPGHGYT
TRBV6-2/TRBV6-3	TRBJ2-2	ASSPAQGDTGELF
TRBV7-7	TRBJ2-5	ASSPEGLVETQY
TRBV5-1	TRBJ2-3	ASNLRGLDTDTQY
TRBV20-1	TRBJ1-5	SARETGGGIYSNQPQH
TRBV28	TRBJ1-1	ASSLWGRGLNTEAF
TRBV4-1	TRBJ2-3	ASSPTGSGPDTQY
TRBV7-9	TRBJ1-4	ASSEDGTGVNEKLF
TRBV12-3/TRBV12-4	TRBJ2-4	ASSFLRGDIQY
TRBV28	TRBJ2-1	ASSTFRASRAEQF
TRBV19	TRBJ1-5	ASSLQDLNQPQH
TRBV12-3/TRBV12-4	TRBJ2-1	ASSPPVEGRDEQF
TRBV5-8	TRBJ2-3	ASSLRATDTQY
TRBV5-1	TRBJ2-3	ASSLAEGGPDTQY
TRBV2	TRBJ1-5	ASSEFSPSNQPQH
TRBV3-2	TRBJ2-1	ASSQDPWRVEQF
TRBV29-1	TRBJ1-2	SGQGANYGYT
TRBV7-6	TRBJ2-5	ASSRSTKDARETQY
TRBV10-3	TRBJ2-1	AISDSSGVYNEQF
TRBV2	TRBJ2-2	ASRCGRTGELF
TRBV9	TRBJ2-1	ASSVPGLAPTYNEQF
TRBV12-3/TRBV12-4	TRBJ2-5	ASSFGVGLPQETQY
TRBV20-1	TRBJ2-1	SARAKIGAGDAYNEQF
TRBV9	TRBJ2-3	ASSVNFGTDTQY
TRBV5-4	TRBJ2-3	ATFSGTREKDTQY
TRBV2	TRBJ2-2	ASRGDTEGGELF
TRBV11-2	TRBJ1-4	ASSPRGRVGEKLF
TRBV30	TRBJ1-1	AWSGQGNTEAF
TRBV20-1	TRBJ1-6	SARGTGRASSPLH